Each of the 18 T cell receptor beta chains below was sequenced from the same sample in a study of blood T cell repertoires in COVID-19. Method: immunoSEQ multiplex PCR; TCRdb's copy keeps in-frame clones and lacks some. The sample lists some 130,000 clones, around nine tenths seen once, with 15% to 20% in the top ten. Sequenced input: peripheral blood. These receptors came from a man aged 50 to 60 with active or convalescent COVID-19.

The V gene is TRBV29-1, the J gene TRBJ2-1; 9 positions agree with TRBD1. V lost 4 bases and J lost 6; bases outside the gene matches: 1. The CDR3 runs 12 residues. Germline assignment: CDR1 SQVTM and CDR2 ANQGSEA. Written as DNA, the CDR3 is TGCAGCGTTGGGGACAGGGCCAATGAGCAGTTCTTC. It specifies CSVGDRANEQFF.

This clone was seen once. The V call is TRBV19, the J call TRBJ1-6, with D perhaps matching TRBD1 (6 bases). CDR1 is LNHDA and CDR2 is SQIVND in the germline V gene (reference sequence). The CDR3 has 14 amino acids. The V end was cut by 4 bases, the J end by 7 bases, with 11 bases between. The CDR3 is CASSTRQENSPLHF. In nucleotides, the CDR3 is TGTGCCAGTAGTACTCGACAGGAAAATTCACCCCTCCACTTT. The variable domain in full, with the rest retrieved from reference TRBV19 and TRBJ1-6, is DGGITQSPKYLFRKEGQNVTLSCEQNLNHDAMYWYRQDPGQGLRLIYYSQIVNDFQKGDIAEGYSVSREKKESFPLTVTSAQKNPTAFYLCASSTRQENSPLHFGNGTRLTVT.

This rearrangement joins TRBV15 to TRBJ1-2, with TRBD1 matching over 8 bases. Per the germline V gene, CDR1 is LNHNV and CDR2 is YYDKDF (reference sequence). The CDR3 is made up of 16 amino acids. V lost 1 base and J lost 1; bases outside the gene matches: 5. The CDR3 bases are TGTGCCACCAGCAGAGGGGAGGACAGGGATAACTATGGCTACACCTTC. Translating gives CATSRGEDRDNYGYTF.

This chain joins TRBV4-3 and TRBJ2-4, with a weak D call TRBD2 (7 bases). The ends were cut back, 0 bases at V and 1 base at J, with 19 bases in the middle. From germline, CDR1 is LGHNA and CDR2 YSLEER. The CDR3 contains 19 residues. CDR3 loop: CASSQEILAGAPAKNIQYF. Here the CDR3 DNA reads TGCGCCAGCAGCCAAGAGATCTTGGCGGGGGCCCCGGCCAAAAACATTCAGTACTTC.

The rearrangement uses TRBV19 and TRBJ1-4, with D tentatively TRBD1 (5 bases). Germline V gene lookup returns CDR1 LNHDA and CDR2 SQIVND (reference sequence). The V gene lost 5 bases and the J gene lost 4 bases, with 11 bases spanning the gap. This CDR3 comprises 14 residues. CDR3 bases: TGTGCCAGTAGTTTGGGCAGGGTTAATGAAAAACTGTTTTTT. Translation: CASSLGRVNEKLFF.

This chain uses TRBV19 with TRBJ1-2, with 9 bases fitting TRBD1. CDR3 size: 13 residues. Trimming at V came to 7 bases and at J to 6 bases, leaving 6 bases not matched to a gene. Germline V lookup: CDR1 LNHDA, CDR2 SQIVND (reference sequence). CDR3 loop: CASTPGQGHGYTF. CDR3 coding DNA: TGTGCCAGTACCCCGGGACAGGGACATGGCTACACCTTC.

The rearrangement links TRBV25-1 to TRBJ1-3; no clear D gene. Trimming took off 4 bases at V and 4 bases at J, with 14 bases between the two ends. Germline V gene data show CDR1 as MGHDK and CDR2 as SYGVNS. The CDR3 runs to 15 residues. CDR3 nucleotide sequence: TGTGCCAGCAGTGTACCGGGCACGGGAGGAAACACCATATATTTT. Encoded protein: CASSVPGTGGNTIYF.

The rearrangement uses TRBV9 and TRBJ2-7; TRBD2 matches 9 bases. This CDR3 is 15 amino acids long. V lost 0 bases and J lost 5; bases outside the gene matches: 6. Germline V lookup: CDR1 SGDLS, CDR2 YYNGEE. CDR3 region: CASSVAWTSVDEQYF. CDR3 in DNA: TGTGCCAGCAGCGTAGCATGGACTAGCGTCGACGAGCAGTACTTC.

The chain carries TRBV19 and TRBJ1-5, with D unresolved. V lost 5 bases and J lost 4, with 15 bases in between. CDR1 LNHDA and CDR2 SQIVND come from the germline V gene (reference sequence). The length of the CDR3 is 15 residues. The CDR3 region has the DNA TGTGCCAGTAGTCGTACAGCCTTCCTAAATCAGCCCCAGCATTTT. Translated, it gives CASSRTAFLNQPQHF.

The CDR3 protein is CASSQGLSTEAFF. The CDR3, as DNA: TGTGCCAGCAGCCAAGGGCTCAGTACTGAAGCTTTCTTT. This chain joins TRBV3-1 (or the pseudogene TRBV3-2) and TRBJ1-1; D is uncertain. V was pared by 1 base and J by 5 bases, with 8 bases between. This CDR3 spans 13 amino acids. Germline V gives CDR1 LGHDT, CDR2 YNNKEL (reference sequence).

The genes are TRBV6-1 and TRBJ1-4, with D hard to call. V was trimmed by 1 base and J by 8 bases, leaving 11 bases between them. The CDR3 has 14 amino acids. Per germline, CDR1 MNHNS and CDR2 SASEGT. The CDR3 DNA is TGTGCCAGCAGTGAAGTTAACAGTGCGGAAAAACTGTTTTTT. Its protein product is CASSEVNSAEKLFF.

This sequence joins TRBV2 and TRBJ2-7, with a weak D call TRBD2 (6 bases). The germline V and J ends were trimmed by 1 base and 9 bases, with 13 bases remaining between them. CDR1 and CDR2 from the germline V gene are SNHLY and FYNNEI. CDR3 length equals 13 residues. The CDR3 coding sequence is TGTGCCAGCAGTGAAGGAAGGGACTCGCCGCAGTACTTC. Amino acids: CASSEGRDSPQYF.

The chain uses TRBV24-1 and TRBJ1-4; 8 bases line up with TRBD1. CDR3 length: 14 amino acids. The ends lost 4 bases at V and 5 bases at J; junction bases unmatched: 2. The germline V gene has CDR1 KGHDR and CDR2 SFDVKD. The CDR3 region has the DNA TGTGCCACCAGTGACACAGGGGGGAATGAAAAACTGTTTTTT. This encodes CATSDTGGNEKLFF.

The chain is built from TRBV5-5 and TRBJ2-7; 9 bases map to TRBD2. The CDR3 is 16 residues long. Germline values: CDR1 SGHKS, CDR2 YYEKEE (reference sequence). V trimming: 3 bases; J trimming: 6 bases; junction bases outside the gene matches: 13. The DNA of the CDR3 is TGTGCCAGCAGCTGGGCTAGCGGGACTTCCCCCATCGAGCAGTACTTC. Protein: CASSWASGTSPIEQYF. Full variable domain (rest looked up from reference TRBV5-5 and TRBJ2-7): DAGVTQSPTHLIKTRGQQVTLRCSPISGHKSVSWYQQVLGQGPQFIFQYYEKEERGRGNFPDRFSARQFPNYSSELNVNALLLGDSALYLCASSWASGTSPIEQYFGPGTRLTVT.

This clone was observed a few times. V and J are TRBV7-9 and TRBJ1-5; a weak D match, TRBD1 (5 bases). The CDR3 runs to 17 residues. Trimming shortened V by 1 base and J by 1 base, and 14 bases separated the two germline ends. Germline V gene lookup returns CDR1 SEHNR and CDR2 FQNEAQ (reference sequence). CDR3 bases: TGTGCCAGCAGCTTAGAGGTAGGGGTGGTCAGCAATCAGCCCCAGCATTTT. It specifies CASSLEVGVVSNQPQHF.

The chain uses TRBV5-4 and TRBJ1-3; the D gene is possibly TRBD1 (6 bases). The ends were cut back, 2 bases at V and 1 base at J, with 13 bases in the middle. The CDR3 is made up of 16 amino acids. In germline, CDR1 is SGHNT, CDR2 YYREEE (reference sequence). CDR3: CASSLGTQVSGNTIYF. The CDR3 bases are TGTGCCAGCAGCTTAGGGACACAGGTTTCTGGAAACACCATATATTTT.

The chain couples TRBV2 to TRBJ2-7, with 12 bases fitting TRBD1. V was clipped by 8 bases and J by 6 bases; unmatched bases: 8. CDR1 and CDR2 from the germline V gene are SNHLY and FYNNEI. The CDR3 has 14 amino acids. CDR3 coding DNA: TGTGCCAGCGGCTCCGGGACAGGGGGCGCCGAGCAGTACTTC. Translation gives CASGSGTGGAEQYF.

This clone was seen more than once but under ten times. The CDR3 nucleotides read TGTGCCACCAGCAGGCCGGGACAGGGAGGTGGGGGGAGCAATCAGCCCCAGCATTTT. This gives the protein CATSRPGQGGGGSNQPQHF. The chain employs TRBV15 and TRBJ1-5; 9 nucleotides align to TRBD1. The junction had 13 bases not matched to a gene; V was cut back by 3 bases and J by 1 base. The CDR3 covers 19 residues. CDR1 is LNHNV and CDR2 is YYDKDF in the germline V gene (reference sequence).